A single sample gave rise to the 25 T cell receptor beta chains below, sequenced in a study of T cells in tuberculosis (dated by TCRdb to the late 2010s). The library was produced with the immunoSEQ multiplex PCR assay. TCRdb mirrors the immuneACCESS table, restricted to in-frame sequences. Some clones are absent from its copies; in checked studies, under half trace to an unresolved V gene, and the reason for the others is unknown. A total of about 25,000 clones appear in this sample, just over 90% of them only once. The ten top clones hold 17% of the sample. Sequencing was done on a sample of PBMCs. These receptors were collected from a donor under 30 with latent tuberculosis or without tuberculosis infection. Some clones in this sample may be carry-over from other donors' samples.

The chain is built from TRBV6-1 and TRBJ2-3, with 8 bases that match TRBD1. The CDR3 contains 14 residues. J was trimmed by 1 base and V by 3 bases; bases with no gene match: 0. Germline V gene sequence: CDR1 MNHNS, CDR2 SASEGT. CDR3 protein: CASSETGGTDTQYF. As DNA, the CDR3 is TGTGCCAGCAGTGAGACAGGGGGCACAGATACGCAGTATTTT.

The chain carries TRBV10-1 and TRBJ2-3; no clear D gene. V was cut by 8 bases and J by 0 bases, with 9 bases left in between. This CDR3 spans 13 amino acids. Germline lookup yields CDR1 WNHNN and CDR2 SYGVQD (reference sequence). The CDR3 reads CASSTKSTDTQYF. CDR3 in DNA: TGCGCCAGCTCGACAAAGAGCACAGATACGCAGTATTTT.

This clone is a singleton in its sample. The CDR3 DNA follows: TGTGCCAGTAGGGACAGCGGCTATGGCTACACCTTC. This encodes CASRDSGYGYTF. The rearrangement uses TRBV19 and TRBJ1-2; D possibly corresponds to TRBD1 (6 bases). CDR1 is LNHDA and CDR2 is SQIVND in the germline V gene (reference sequence). The CDR3 has 12 amino acids. V lost 6 bases, J lost 4 bases, and 9 bases lay in between.

The CDR3 spells CASREGGKDEQYF. CDR3 in DNA: TGTGCCAGCAGGGAGGGCGGGAAAGACGAGCAGTACTTC. This chain uses TRBV6-5 with TRBJ2-7; maybe TRBD2 (6 bases). CDR3 length: 13 residues. Germline assignment: CDR1 MNHEY and CDR2 SVGAGI. The V and J ends lost 6 bases and 5 bases respectively, with 14 bases between them.

The chain carries TRBV7-9 and TRBJ2-1; tentatively, D is TRBD2 (5 bases). Germline CDR1 and CDR2: SEHNR and FQNEAQ (reference sequence). This CDR3 has 13 residues. Trimming shortened V by 5 bases and J by 5 bases, and 10 bases separated the two germline ends. CDR3 protein: CASSPRENNEQFF. The CDR3 DNA follows: TGTGCCAGCAGCCCCCGGGAAAACAATGAGCAGTTCTTC.

The chain couples TRBV7-2 to TRBJ2-7; D ambiguous. This CDR3 is built from 11 residues. The V end lost 3 bases, the J end lost 4 bases, and 4 bases lay between the germline ends. Germline CDR1 SGHTA, CDR2 FQGNSA. The CDR3 protein is CASSFLYEQYF. The CDR3 coding sequence is TGTGCCAGCAGCTTTCTTTACGAGCAGTACTTC. Drawing the rest from reference TRBV7-2 and TRBJ2-7, the complete variable domain is GAGVSQSPSNKVTEKGKDVELRCDPISGHTALYWYRQSLGQGLEFLIYFQGNSAPDKSGLPSDRFSAERTGGSVSTLTIQRTQQEDSAVYLCASSFLYEQYFGPGTRLTVT.

The chain is built from TRBV10-2 and TRBJ1-5; TRBD1 agrees at 8 bases. Germline V CDR1 and CDR2: WSHSY, SAAADI. CDR3 length: 17 residues. The junction had 4 bases not matched to a gene; V was cut back by 0 bases and J by 0 bases. The CDR3 coding sequence is TGCGCCAGCAGTGAGTCGAGGACAGGGCTTAGCAATCAGCCCCAGCATTTT. It encodes CASSESRTGLSNQPQHF.

The chain employs TRBV9 and TRBJ1-2; 7 nucleotides agree with TRBD1. CDR1 and CDR2 from the germline V gene are SGDLS and YYNGEE. J lost 8 bases, V lost 0 bases, and 7 bases had no gene match. The CDR3 consists of 14 residues. The CDR3 sequence is CASSVDYRGGGYTF. In DNA form, the CDR3 reads TGTGCCAGCAGCGTAGACTACAGGGGTGGAGGCTACACCTTC.

The chain recombines TRBV19 with TRBJ1-5; TRBD1 might be the D (5 bases). The CDR3 is 17 amino acids. Germline V lookup: CDR1 LNHDA, CDR2 SQIVND (reference sequence). V lost 2 bases, J lost 5 bases, and 19 bases lay in between. The CDR3 here is CASSIPSGTGVYQPQHF. In DNA form, the CDR3 reads TGTGCCAGTAGTATACCCTCCGGGACGGGGGTGTATCAGCCCCAGCATTTT.

The V call is TRBV5-1, the J call TRBJ2-7; a possible D gene is TRBD1 (6 bases). Germline assignment: CDR1 SGHRS and CDR2 YFSETQ. V lost 4 bases and J 2 bases, leaving 13 bases between the germline ends. The CDR3 runs 14 residues. DNA of the CDR3: TGCGCCAGCAGCGGGGAACAGGGTCCCTACGAGCAGTACTTC. Protein: CASSGEQGPYEQYF.

The chain uses TRBV7-2 and TRBJ1-2; 7 nucleotides match TRBD1. Germline CDR1 reads SGHTA; CDR2 reads FQGNSA. CDR3 size: 14 residues. After removal of 4 bases from V and 8 bases from J, the junction contained 10 bases not matched to a gene. The CDR3, as DNA: TGTGCCAGCAGCTCCCCCGGGTACAGGGGCGGCTACACCTTC. Its translation: CASSSPGYRGGYTF.

The chain links TRBV18 to TRBJ1-1, with 7 bases fitting TRBD1. Losses at the gene ends were 2 bases for V and 0 bases for J; bases not matched to a gene: 9. The V gene's germline CDR1 is KGHSH and CDR2 LQKENI. CDR3 length equals 17 residues. The CDR3 region has the DNA TGTGCCAGCTCACCAAGACAGGGTCTCGGGGTGAACACTGAAGCTTTCTTT. Residues: CASSPRQGLGVNTEAFF.

V usage is TRBV19 and J usage is TRBJ2-7, with 7 bases identical to TRBD1. The CDR3 runs 14 residues. Germline V gene lookup returns CDR1 LNHDA and CDR2 SQIVND (reference sequence). V trimming: 5 bases; J trimming: 7 bases; junction bases outside the gene matches: 11. Here the CDR3 reads CASSQKGASMEQYF. The CDR3 bases are TGTGCCAGTAGTCAAAAGGGGGCCTCCATGGAGCAGTACTTC.

This sequence joins TRBV5-4 and TRBJ2-4, with D possibly being TRBD1 (6 bases). This CDR3 has 14 amino acids. The germline V and J ends were trimmed by 4 bases and 6 bases, with 14 bases remaining between them. From germline, CDR1 is SGHNT and CDR2 YYREEE (reference sequence). In nucleotides, the CDR3 is TGTGCCAGCAGCCCGGACAGCCAGAGAAACATTCAGTACTTC. It codes for CASSPDSQRNIQYF. The variable domain in full, completed from reference TRBV5-4 and TRBJ2-4, reads ETGVTQSPTHLIKTRGQQVTLRCSSQSGHNTVSWYQQALGQGPQFIFQYYREEENGRGNFPPRFSGLQFPNYSSELNVNALELDDSALYLCASSPDSQRNIQYFGAGTRLSVL.

This clone was counted a single time. The chain has TRBV9 and TRBJ2-3; D ambiguous. Trimming left V 0 bases short and J 5 bases short, with 7 bases between. CDR1 SGDLS and CDR2 YYNGEE come from the germline V gene. The CDR3 is 13 amino acids. The CDR3 sequence is CASSVGTVDTQYF. The CDR3 DNA is TGTGCCAGCAGCGTAGGTACAGTAGATACGCAGTATTTT.

This clone was seen a few times. J is TRBJ2-5 and V is TRBV19, with 8 bases identical to TRBD2. The germline CDR1 and CDR2 sequences are LNHDA and SQIVND (reference sequence). The trim removed 4 bases at V and 1 base at J, leaving 5 bases unmatched. The CDR3 covers 15 residues. CDR3 loop: CASSTTSGSQETQYF. CDR3 in DNA: TGTGCCAGTAGTACCACTAGCGGATCCCAAGAGACCCAGTACTTC.

The chain joins TRBV4-1 to TRBJ2-7; no firm D call. V lost 3 bases and J lost 2, with 11 bases in between. Germline-derived CDR1 and CDR2 are MGHRA and YSYEKL. CDR3 length equals 14 residues. CDR3 sequence: CASSHTAKPYEQYF. The CDR3 coding sequence is TGCGCCAGCAGCCATACCGCGAAACCCTACGAGCAGTACTTC.

This chain connects TRBV25-1 to TRBJ2-7; 8 bases line up with TRBD2. CDR3 length: 14 residues. Germline V gene sequence: CDR1 MGHDK, CDR2 SYGVNS. V trimming: 4 bases; J trimming: 6 bases; junction bases outside the gene matches: 8. CDR3 amino acids: CASSGSDGGVEQYF. The CDR3 DNA follows: TGTGCCAGCAGTGGGTCGGACGGGGGGGTCGAGCAGTACTTC.

The rearrangement joins TRBV11-2 to TRBJ1-1; TRBD1 is a possible D gene (5 bases). There are 15 residues in the CDR3. The ends were cut back, 5 bases at V and 2 bases at J, with 15 bases in the middle. Per the germline V gene, CDR1 is SGHAT and CDR2 is FQNNGV. CDR3 nucleotide sequence: TGTGCCAGCAGCGCAAAGTCGGGGGATAACACTGAAGCTTTCTTT. Encoded protein: CASSAKSGDNTEAFF.

V usage is TRBV7-9 and J usage is TRBJ2-7; D unresolved. Trimming stripped 5 bases from V and 0 bases from J, with 8 bases between. The germline gives CDR1 SEHNR, CDR2 FQNEAQ (reference sequence). The CDR3 sequence is 13 residues long. The CDR3 loop reads CASSLQSSYEQYF. CDR3 bases: TGTGCCAGCAGCCTACAGAGCTCCTACGAGCAGTACTTC.

The J gene is TRBJ1-6, the V gene TRBV5-1, with D possibly matching TRBD1 (6 bases). Germline values: CDR1 SGHRS, CDR2 YFSETQ. The CDR3 sequence is 13 residues long. V gave up 4 bases and J gave up 9 bases, with 11 bases separating them. The CDR3 DNA is TGCGCCAGCAGCCGAGAGGGGGTTTCACCCCTCCACTTT. It specifies CASSREGVSPLHF.

The rearrangement links TRBV19 to TRBJ2-7, with D tentatively TRBD1 (5 bases). The CDR3 runs to 14 residues. Trimming left V 3 bases short and J 0 bases short, with 9 bases between. Germline V gene lookup returns CDR1 LNHDA and CDR2 SQIVND (reference sequence). CDR3 residues: CASSMWGRSYEQYF. Here the CDR3 DNA reads TGTGCCAGTAGTATGTGGGGCCGCTCCTACGAGCAGTACTTC.

The table lists this clone with a count of one. This chain joins TRBV28 and TRBJ2-7; D may be TRBD1 (5 bases). Germline V gene sequence: CDR1 MDHEN, CDR2 SYDVKM. There are 13 residues in the CDR3. V was pared by 3 bases and J by 2 bases, with 8 bases between. In nucleotides, the CDR3 is TGTGCCAGCAGTTTCGACAGTCCCTACGAGCAGTACTTC. This sequence encodes CASSFDSPYEQYF.

The CDR3 sequence: CASSIETTGDTGELFF. DNA of the CDR3: TGTGCCAGTAGTATAGAAACGACAGGGGACACCGGGGAGCTGTTTTTT. The chain links TRBV19 to TRBJ2-2; 8 nucleotides agree with TRBD1. Germline CDR1 and CDR2: LNHDA and SQIVND (reference sequence). This CDR3 region has 16 residues. The V gene end was trimmed by 0 bases and the J gene end by 3 bases; junction bases not matched to a gene: 3.

The chain is built from TRBV6-6 and TRBJ1-1; D perhaps matches TRBD1 (5 bases). The V and J ends lost 8 bases and 14 bases respectively, with 15 bases between them. Germline V gene lookup returns CDR1 MNHNY and CDR2 SVGAGI (reference sequence). The CDR3 spans 10 residues. The CDR3 here is CASRGAGDFF. The CDR3 DNA is TGTGCCAGCCGCGGGGCGGGAGACTTCTTT.